These 2 T cell receptor beta chains were sequenced from one sample in a study of blood T cells in healthy people across ages. A second 7 to 11 cycle PCR used barcoded and J-beta primers. TCRdb re-called the 5' RACE reads with MiXCR, one entry per CDR3 protein. The table has hundreds of thousands of distinct CDR3 sequences, 44% seen once. Sample: blood. The receptor source for this set is a man aged 55 to 70 in good health.

There are a few counts of this clonotype. The chain's CDR3 is CASSANLRREAFF. As DNA, the CDR3 is TGTGCCAGCAGCGCGAATCTCCGCCGTGAAGCTTTCTTT. The rearrangement joins TRBV7-2 to TRBJ1-1; the D is unclear. The V gene lost 5 bases and the J gene lost 7 bases, with 14 bases spanning the gap. Germline V gene sequence: CDR1 SGHTA, CDR2 FQGNSA. The CDR3 sequence is 13 residues long.

The V gene is TRBV29-1, the J gene TRBJ2-7; 9 bases fit TRBD1. CDR3 length: 16 residues. V lost 3 bases and J lost 0; bases outside the gene matches: 9. In germline, CDR1 is SQVTM, CDR2 ANQGSEA. CDR3 amino acids: CSVDGMGDRASYEQYF. The CDR3 DNA reads as TGCAGCGTTGATGGGATGGGGGACAGGGCCTCCTACGAGCAGTACTTC.